This T cell receptor beta chain emerged from a study of OX40 agonist ivuxolimab in advanced cancers. Overall study findings and caveats: Researchers did not determine the expanded peripheral T cells' antigen specificity.

Comment on this clone: Antigen unknown.

Sequenced by immunoSEQ multiplex PCR; TCRdb stores in-frame clones only, minus some. Here the sample spans 65,000 to 85,000 clones, 75% to 90% being singletons. The CDR3 is made up of 13 amino acids. The ends were cut back, 6 bases at V and 3 bases at J, with 8 bases in the middle. Germline values: CDR1 MNHEY, CDR2 SVGAGI. The chain couples TRBV6-5 to TRBJ2-2; unclear D gene. This TCR was recovered from an adult with an advanced solid tumor such as melanoma, head and neck, liver or kidney cancer. Sequenced material: CD4+ or CD8+ T cells sorted from blood, taken in a trial of the OX40 agonist ivuxolimab. CDR3 coding DNA: TGTGCCAGCAGCTCACCGGACACCGGGGAGCTGTTTTTT. It is translated as CASSSPDTGELFF.